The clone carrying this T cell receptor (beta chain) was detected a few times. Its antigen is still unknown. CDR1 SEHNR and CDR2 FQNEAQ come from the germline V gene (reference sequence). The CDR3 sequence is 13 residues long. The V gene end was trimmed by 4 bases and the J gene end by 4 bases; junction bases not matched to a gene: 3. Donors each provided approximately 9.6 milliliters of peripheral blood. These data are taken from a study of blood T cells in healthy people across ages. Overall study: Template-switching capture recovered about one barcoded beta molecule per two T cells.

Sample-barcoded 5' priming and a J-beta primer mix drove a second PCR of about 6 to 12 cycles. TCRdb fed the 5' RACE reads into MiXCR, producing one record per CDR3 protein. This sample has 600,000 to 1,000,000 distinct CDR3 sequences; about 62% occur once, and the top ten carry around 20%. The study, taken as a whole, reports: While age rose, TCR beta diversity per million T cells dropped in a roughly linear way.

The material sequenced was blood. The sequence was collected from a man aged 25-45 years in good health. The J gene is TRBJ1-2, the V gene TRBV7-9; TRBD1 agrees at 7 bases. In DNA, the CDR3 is TGTGCCAGCAGCTCGGGACAGCTCTATGGCTACACCTTC. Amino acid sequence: CASSSGQLYGYTF.